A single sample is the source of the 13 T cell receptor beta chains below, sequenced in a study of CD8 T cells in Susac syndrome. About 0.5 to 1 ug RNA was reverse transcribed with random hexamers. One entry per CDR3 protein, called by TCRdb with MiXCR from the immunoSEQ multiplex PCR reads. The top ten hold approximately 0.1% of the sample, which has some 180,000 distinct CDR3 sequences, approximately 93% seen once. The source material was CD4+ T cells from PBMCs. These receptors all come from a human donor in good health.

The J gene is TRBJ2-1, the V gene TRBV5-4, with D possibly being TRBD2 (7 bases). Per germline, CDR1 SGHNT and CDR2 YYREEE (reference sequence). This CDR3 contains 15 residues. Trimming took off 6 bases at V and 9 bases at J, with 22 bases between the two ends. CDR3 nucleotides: TGTGCCAGCATCTCGAGCCGGGGGGCTACAATTGAGCAGTTCTTC. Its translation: CASISSRGATIEQFF. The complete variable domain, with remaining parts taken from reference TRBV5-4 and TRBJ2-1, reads ETGVTQSPTHLIKTRGQQVTLRCSSQSGHNTVSWYQQALGQGPQFIFQYYREEENGRGNFPPRFSGLQFPNYSSELNVNALELDDSALYLCASISSRGATIEQFFGPGTRLTVL.

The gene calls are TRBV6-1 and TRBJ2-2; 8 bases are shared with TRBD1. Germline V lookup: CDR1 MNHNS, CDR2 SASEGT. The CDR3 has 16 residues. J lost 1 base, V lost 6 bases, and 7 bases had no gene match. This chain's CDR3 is CASRSQGAVNTGELFF. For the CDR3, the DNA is TGTGCCAGCAGATCGCAGGGGGCTGTGAACACCGGGGAGCTGTTTTTT.

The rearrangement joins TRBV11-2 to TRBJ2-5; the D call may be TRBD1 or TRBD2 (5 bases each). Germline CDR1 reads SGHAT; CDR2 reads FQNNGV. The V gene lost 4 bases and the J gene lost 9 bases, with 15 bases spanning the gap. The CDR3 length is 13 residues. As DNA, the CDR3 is TGTGCCAGCAGCTCAGGCCGACCGGGACCCCAGTACTTC. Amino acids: CASSSGRPGPQYF.

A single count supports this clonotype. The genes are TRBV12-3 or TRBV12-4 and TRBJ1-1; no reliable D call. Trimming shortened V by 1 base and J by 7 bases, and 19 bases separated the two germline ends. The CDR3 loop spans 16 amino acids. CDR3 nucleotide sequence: TGTGCCAGCAGTTTAGGGCCCGGTGAGGCCCGGCTTGAAGCTTTCTTT. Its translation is CASSLGPGEARLEAFF.

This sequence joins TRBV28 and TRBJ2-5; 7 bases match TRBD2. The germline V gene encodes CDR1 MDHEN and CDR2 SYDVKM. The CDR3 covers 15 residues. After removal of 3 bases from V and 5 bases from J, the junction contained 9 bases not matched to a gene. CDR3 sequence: CASSFSGAPGETQYF. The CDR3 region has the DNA TGTGCCAGCAGTTTCAGCGGGGCCCCGGGGGAGACCCAGTACTTC.

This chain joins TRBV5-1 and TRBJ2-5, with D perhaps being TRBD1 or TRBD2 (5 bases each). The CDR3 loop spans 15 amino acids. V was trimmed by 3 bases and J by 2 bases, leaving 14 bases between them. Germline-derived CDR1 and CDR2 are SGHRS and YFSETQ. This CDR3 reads CASSSRGYRQETQYF. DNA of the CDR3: TGCGCCAGCAGCTCGAGGGGTTATCGGCAAGAGACCCAGTACTTC.

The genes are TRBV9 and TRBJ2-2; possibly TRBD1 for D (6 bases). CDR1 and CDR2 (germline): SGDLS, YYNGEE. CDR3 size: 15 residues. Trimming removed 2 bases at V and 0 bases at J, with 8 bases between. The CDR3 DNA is TGTGCCAGCAGCGTTCGACAGGCGAACACCGGGGAGCTGTTTTTT. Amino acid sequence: CASSVRQANTGELFF.

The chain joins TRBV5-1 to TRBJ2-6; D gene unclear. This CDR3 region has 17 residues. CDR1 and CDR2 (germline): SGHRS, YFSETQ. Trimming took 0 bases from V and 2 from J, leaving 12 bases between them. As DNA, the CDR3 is TGCGCCAGCAGCTTGGGGGCAGGTGGGCCTGGGGCCAACGTCCTGACTTTC. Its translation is CASSLGAGGPGANVLTF.

The CDR3 DNA sequence: TGTGCCAGCAGCTCCCGGTCAGGGGATGTGTCACCCCTCCACTTT. This gives the protein CASSSRSGDVSPLHF. The chain carries TRBV6-2 or TRBV6-3 and TRBJ1-6; D might be TRBD1 (6 bases). Germline lookup yields CDR1 MNHEY and CDR2 SVGEGT. Deletions cut 6 bases from V and 10 bases from J, with 19 bases between. The CDR3 runs 15 residues.

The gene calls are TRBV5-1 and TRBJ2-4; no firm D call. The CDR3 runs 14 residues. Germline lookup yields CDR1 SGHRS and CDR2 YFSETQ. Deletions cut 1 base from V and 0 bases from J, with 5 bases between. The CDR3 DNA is TGCGCCAGCAGCTTGAACATAGCCAAAAACATTCAGTACTTC. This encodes CASSLNIAKNIQYF.

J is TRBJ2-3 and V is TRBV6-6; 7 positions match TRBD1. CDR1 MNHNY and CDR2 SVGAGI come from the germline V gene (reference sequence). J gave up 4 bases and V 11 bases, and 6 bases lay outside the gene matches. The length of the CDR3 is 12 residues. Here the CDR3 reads CASCTGADTQYF. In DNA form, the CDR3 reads TGTGCCTCGTGCACAGGGGCAGATACGCAGTATTTT.

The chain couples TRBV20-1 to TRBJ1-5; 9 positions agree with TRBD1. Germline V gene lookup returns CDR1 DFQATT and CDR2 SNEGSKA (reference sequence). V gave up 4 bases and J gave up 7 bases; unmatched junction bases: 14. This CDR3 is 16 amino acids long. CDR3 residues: CSAKRVGTGLSQPQHF. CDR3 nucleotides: TGCAGTGCTAAGCGCGTCGGGACAGGGCTTTCACAGCCCCAGCATTTT.

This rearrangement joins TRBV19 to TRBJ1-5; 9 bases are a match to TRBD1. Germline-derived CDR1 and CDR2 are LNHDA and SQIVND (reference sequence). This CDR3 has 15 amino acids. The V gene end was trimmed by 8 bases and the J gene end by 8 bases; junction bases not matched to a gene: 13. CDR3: CASSFGTGRLEPQHF. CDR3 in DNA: TGTGCCAGTTCTTTTGGGACAGGGAGGCTGGAGCCCCAGCATTTT. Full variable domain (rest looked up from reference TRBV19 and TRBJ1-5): DGGITQSPKYLFRKEGQNVTLSCEQNLNHDAMYWYRQDPGQGLRLIYYSQIVNDFQKGDIAEGYSVSREKKESFPLTVTSAQKNPTAFYLCASSFGTGRLEPQHFGDGTRLSIL.